This is a list of T cell receptor beta chains from one sample in a study of radiotherapy plus CTLA-4 blockade in lung cancer. Produced via immunoSEQ multiplex PCR; TCRdb's table is partial and in-frame only. The sample comprises roughly 100,000 clones, 70% to 90% of which are singletons, and 2.4% rests with the top ten. The sequencing used peripheral blood, collected from a patient treated with radiotherapy plus ipilimumab. Every receptor here comes from a human donor with non-small cell lung cancer that progressed on radiotherapy plus ipilimumab. Some clones in this sample may be carry-over from other donors' samples. CDR3s include the opening cysteine and the closing phenylalanine or tryptophan. Clone sizes are given selectively: once, few, many, or a class where the clone is expanded.

V: TRBV28; size: -; length: 15; CDR3: CASSFTGGSGNTIYF
V: TRBV15; size: -; length: 19; CDR3: CATSRAGRGPTRSTDTQYF
V: TRBV9; size: -; length: 14; CDR3: CASSDQERGNTIYF
V: TRBV19; size: -; length: 13; CDR3: CASNRGWRDGYTF
V: TRBV29-1; size: -; length: 13; CDR3: CSDRTDRLYGYTF
V: TRBV7-2; size: -; length: 16; CDR3: CASSLWASSFNQPQHF
V: TRBV6-5; size: few; length: 14; CDR3: CASSEGTENQPQHF
V: TRBV11-2; size: -; length: 13; CDR3: CASSVNPGTEAFF
V: TRBV28; size: -; length: 20; CDR3: CASRHSGMRAPTAFNQPQHF
V: TRBV11-2; size: -; length: 14; CDR3: CASSPRATTDIQYF
V: TRBV2; size: -; length: 12; CDR3: CASSQGASPLHF
V: TRBV20-1; size: -; length: 10; CDR3: CSASGYGYTF
V: TRBV5-4; size: -; length: 17; CDR3: CASSSLSGTPAGGELFF
V: TRBV6-5; size: few; length: 14; CDR3: CASSSRTGGTEAFF
V: TRBV7-2; size: once; length: 15; CDR3: CASSLTGSQSQGYTF
V: TRBV14; size: -; length: 18; CDR3: CASSQSSGDWFSTDTQYF
V: TRBV5-4; size: once; length: 15; CDR3: CASSGKAHAQETQYF
V: TRBV5-6; size: few; length: 14; CDR3: CASSWGQGNYEQYF
V: TRBV7-9; size: -; length: 15; CDR3: CASGVAQLNTGELFF
V: TRBV11-2; size: -; length: 13; CDR3: CASSLEINTEAFF
V: TRBV18; size: -; length: 14; CDR3: CASSFTTANTEAFF
V: TRBV18; size: few; length: 14; CDR3: CASSPSGNNSPLHF
V: TRBV27; size: -; length: 18; CDR3: CASSPRLAGGTFQETQYF
V: TRBV5-1; size: once; length: 15; CDR3: CASSLWGSSSYEQYF
V: TRBV5-1; size: -; length: 16; CDR3: CASSLASGGYYNEQFF
V: TRBV5-4; size: -; length: 16; CDR3: CASSLRDRANTGELFF
V: TRBV5-1; size: -; length: 17; CDR3: CASSFTVLGPGGEKLFF
V: TRBV7-2; size: -; length: 13; CDR3: CASSQRGTGALHF
V: TRBV5-1; size: -; length: 15; CDR3: CASSLMAEANEKLFF
V: TRBV4-2; size: -; length: 18; CDR3: CASSPMVTTSGGADTQYF
V: TRBV18; size: -; length: 17; CDR3: CASSPPITVAHPYEQYF
V: TRBV5-1; size: -; length: 14; CDR3: CASSTTSNNSPLHF
V: TRBV7-3; size: -; length: 14; CDR3: CASSSAGANTEAFF
V: TRBV5-1; size: -; length: 15; CDR3: CASSDGGSPYNEQFF
V: TRBV9; size: -; length: 17; CDR3: CASSTLEGPDGSYEQYF
V: TRBV19; size: -; length: 17; CDR3: CASSMVGLAGGRNEQFF
V: TRBV28; size: -; length: 14; CDR3: CASREGTSDYGYTF
V: TRBV7-7; size: -; length: 14; CDR3: CASSSNPSTDTQYF
V: TRBV20-1; size: -; length: 11; CDR3: CSADAGVIQYF
V: TRBV4-3; size: -; length: 14; CDR3: CASSQVGGTGAQYF
V: TRBV2; size: -; length: 15; CDR3: CASSEQSYSNQPQHF
V: TRBV2; size: -; length: 13; CDR3: CASNNWEGYEQYF
V: TRBV11-3; size: -; length: 16; CDR3: CASSPPSWGPYQPQHF
V: TRBV5-4; size: -; length: 16; CDR3: CASSSVDRGRSYGYTF
V: TRBV15; size: once; length: 15; CDR3: CATRAPGLSTDTQYF
V: TRBV2; size: -; length: 20; CDR3: CASSVASSSLKMSSYNEQFF
V: TRBV19; size: -; length: 14; CDR3: CASPLGVSKETQYF
V: TRBV7-2; size: few; length: 15; CDR3: CASRPQGPEGETQYF
V: TRBV27; size: -; length: 17; CDR3: CASSPKGLAGTTDTQYF